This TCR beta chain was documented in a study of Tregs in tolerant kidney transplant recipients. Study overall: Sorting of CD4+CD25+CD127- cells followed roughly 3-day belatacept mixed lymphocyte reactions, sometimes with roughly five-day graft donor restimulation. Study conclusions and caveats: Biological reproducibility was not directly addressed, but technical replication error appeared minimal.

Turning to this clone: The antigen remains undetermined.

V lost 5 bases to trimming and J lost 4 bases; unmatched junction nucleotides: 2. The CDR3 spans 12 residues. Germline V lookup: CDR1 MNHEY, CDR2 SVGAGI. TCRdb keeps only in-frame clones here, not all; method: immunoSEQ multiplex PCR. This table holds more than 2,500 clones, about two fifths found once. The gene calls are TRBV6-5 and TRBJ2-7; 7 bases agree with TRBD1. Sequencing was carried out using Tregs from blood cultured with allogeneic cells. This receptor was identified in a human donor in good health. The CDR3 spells CASSGGQYEQYF. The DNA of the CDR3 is TGTGCCAGCAGTGGGGGACAGTACGAGCAGTACTTC.